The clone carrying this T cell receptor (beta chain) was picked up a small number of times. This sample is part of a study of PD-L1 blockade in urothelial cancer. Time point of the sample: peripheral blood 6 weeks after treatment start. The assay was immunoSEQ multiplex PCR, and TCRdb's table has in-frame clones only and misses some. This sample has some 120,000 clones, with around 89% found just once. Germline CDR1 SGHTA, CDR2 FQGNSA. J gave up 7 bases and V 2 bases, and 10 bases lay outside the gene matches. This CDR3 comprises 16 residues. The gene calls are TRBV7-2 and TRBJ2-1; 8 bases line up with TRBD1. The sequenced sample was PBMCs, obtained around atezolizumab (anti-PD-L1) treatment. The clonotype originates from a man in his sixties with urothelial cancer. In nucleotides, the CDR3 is TGTGCCAGCAGCTTACAAGGGACAGGAAATCTGAATGAGCAGTTCTTC. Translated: CASSLQGTGNLNEQFF.